This T cell receptor beta chain was recovered during a study of T cell responses to AZD1222 COVID-19 vaccine. Findings and caveats of the study: Donors were largely white British and mainly female; clonal diversity was possibly underestimated. With two AZD1222 doses given, Spike-specific TCR breadth and depth both rose.

TCRdb keeps only in-frame clones here, not all; method: immunoSEQ multiplex PCR. This table has under 45,000 clones, approximately 91% appearing once. Note on this clone: What it recognizes is unknown.

Trimming removed 5 bases from V and 2 bases from J, with 13 bases in between. The CDR3 loop spans 14 amino acids. Germline CDR1 reads MNHEY; CDR2 reads SVGEGT. The chain couples TRBV6-2 or TRBV6-3 to TRBJ2-7, with D perhaps TRBD2 (6 bases). This clonotype originated in an adult in good health. Sequencing used peripheral blood, obtained on day 0 of AZD1222 vaccination. Here the CDR3 DNA reads TGTGCCAGCAGTCCCGGGACTGTGACCTACGAGCAGTACTTC. As protein: CASSPGTVTYEQYF.